Described below is a single TCR beta chain sequence and its context. This sample is drawn from a study of blood T cell repertoires in COVID-19. There are 15 residues in the CDR3. Germline lookup yields CDR1 SGDLS and CDR2 YYNGEE. V trimming: 3 bases; J trimming: 6 bases; junction bases outside the gene matches: 5. As processed by the authors: Using reference gene primer amplification, nucleated cell counts were estimated. Clones were sequenced by immunoSEQ multiplex PCR, and TCRdb holds only the in-frame ones, with some missing. The V and J calls and clone size come from that table; D and trimming were worked out from the DNA. The sample comprises fewer than 450,000 clones, approximately 88% of which are singletons, and over 10% rests with the top ten.

J is TRBJ1-6 and V is TRBV9; 8 positions agree with TRBD1. Sequenced material: peripheral blood. The receptor was isolated from a woman aged 50 to 60 with COVID-19, enrolled during active disease. In DNA form, the CDR3 reads TGTGCCAGCAGCGCCAGGACAGGGTCTAATTCACCCCTCCACTTT. It encodes CASSARTGSNSPLHF.